This T cell receptor beta chain was profiled in a study of cytomegalovirus exposure and HLA in healthy donors. On this clone: Its antigen remains unidentified.

Study findings and constraints: Reported results showed that the classifier diagnosed cytomegalovirus status with high specificity and sensitivity. The TCR clusters that emerged in the first cohort tended, a later analysis found, to co-occur in the roughly 110 validation repertoires.

Germline-derived CDR1 and CDR2 are SGHTA and FQGTGA. The CDR3 loop spans 15 amino acids. Trimming pared 5 bases from V and 0 bases from J, leaving 12 bases between. TCRdb's table, derived via immunoSEQ multiplex PCR, lists solely in-frame clones and lacks some. The table records 350,000 or so clones, 75% to 90% of them present only once. These donors were members of the roughly 120-subject validation cohort, a group separate from the approximately 670-subject first cohort. This clonotype was obtained from a woman younger than 30 in good health and CMV-seronegative. The chain links TRBV7-3 to TRBJ2-3, with D possibly TRBD2 on 6 matching bases. Sequenced sample: PBMCs. The CDR3 DNA follows: TGTGCCAGCAGCACCTACGGGACTAGCACAGATACGCAGTATTTT. This encodes CASSTYGTSTDTQYF.